Listed below are T cell receptor beta chains from one sample, sequenced in a study of blood T cell repertoires in COVID-19. Assay: immunoSEQ multiplex PCR; the TCRdb copy retains only in-frame clones and omits some. The top ten hold around 1.7% of the sample, which has roughly 290,000 clones, around 87% seen once. Sequenced material: PBMCs or T cells enriched from blood (not recorded which). These receptor sequences come from a woman aged 18-30 years with acute COVID-19. Both conserved end residues are part of each CDR3. Fields, in order: clone size, V gene, J gene, D gene, CDR3 protein, CDR3 DNA. The D gene is left open where the match is weak. Not all rows give a size; the values are once, few, many and, for expanded clones, a class.

once,TRBV11-3,TRBJ2-7,TRBD2,CASSLVSGRAPYEQYF,TGTGCCAGCAGCTTAGTGAGCGGGAGGGCCCCCTACGAGCAGTACTTC
-,TRBV18,TRBJ1-5,-,CASSLTADTPWSNQPQHF,TGTGCCAGCTCCCTCACCGCCGACACCCCTTGGAGCAATCAGCCCCAGCATTTT
once,TRBV28,TRBJ1-6,-,CASSLVGVADNSPLHF,TGTGCCAGCAGTTTAGTCGGGGTTGCGGATAATTCACCCCTCCACTTT
few,TRBV3-1/TRBV3-2,TRBJ1-2,TRBD1,CASRGTGIGYTF,TGTGCCAGCCGGGGGACAGGGATAGGCTACACCTTC
-,TRBV19,TRBJ2-3,TRBD2,CASTPGGEADTQYF,TGTGCCAGTACCCCTGGGGGGGAGGCAGATACGCAGTATTTT
-,TRBV15,TRBJ1-1,-,CATSRTELTEAFF,TGTGCCACCAGCAGAACTGAACTAACTGAAGCTTTCTTT
once,TRBV10-2,TRBJ2-7,TRBD2,CASSPSGRAYEQYF,TGCGCCAGCAGTCCTAGCGGGAGGGCCTACGAGCAGTACTTC
once,TRBV7-9,TRBJ2-2,-,CASSLGRQAITNTGELFF,TGTGCCAGCAGCTTAGGAAGGCAGGCCATAACGAACACCGGGGAGCTGTTTTTT
-,TRBV7-9,TRBJ1-5,-,CASSLWGGGENQPQHF,TGTGCCAGCAGCTTATGGGGAGGAGGGGAAAATCAGCCCCAGCATTTT
-,TRBV19,TRBJ1-1,-,CASSIGPTSTGTEAFF,TGTGCCAGTAGTATAGGCCCCACCTCGACTGGGACTGAAGCTTTCTTT
-,TRBV6-2/TRBV6-3,TRBJ2-7,TRBD2,CASSYSIWTSGSYEQYF,TGTGCCAGCAGTTACTCGATCTGGACTAGCGGGAGTTACGAGCAGTACTTC
few,TRBV6-4,TRBJ1-1,-,CASSFTGSSTEAFF,TGTGCCAGCAGTTTCACAGGTTCGTCCACTGAAGCTTTCTTT
-,TRBV6-5,TRBJ1-1,-,CASSPGRANTEAFF,TGTGCCAGCAGCCCCGGGAGGGCGAACACTGAAGCTTTCTTT
-,TRBV30,TRBJ2-3,TRBD2,CAWKLRGEGTDTQYF,TGTGCCTGGAAACTCCGGGGGGAAGGCACAGATACGCAGTATTTT
-,TRBV11-2,TRBJ2-1,TRBD2,CASSFSGSNSNEQFF,TGTGCCAGCAGCTTTAGCGGGAGTAACTCCAATGAGCAGTTCTTC
-,TRBV5-4,TRBJ2-7,-,CASSLLRLAYEQYF,TGTGCCAGCAGCTTATTAAGACTAGCCTACGAGCAGTACTTC
once,TRBV21-1,TRBJ2-7,-,CASSKSPGGRTYEQYF,TGTGCCAGCAGCAAATCCCCTGGAGGCCGGACCTACGAGCAGTACTTC
once,TRBV30,TRBJ1-6,-,CAWSGRGRDSPLHF,TGTGCCTGGAGTGGTCGGGGGAGGGATTCACCCCTCCACTTT
-,TRBV7-2,TRBJ2-7,-,CASAPLAPPGYEQYF,TGTGCCAGCGCCCCTTTAGCCCCGCCTGGGTACGAGCAGTACTTC
-,TRBV9,TRBJ2-3,TRBD2,CASSGTSFTDTQYF,TGTGCCAGCAGCGGGACTAGCTTCACAGATACGCAGTATTTT
-,TRBV30,TRBJ1-4,-,CAWSPPTGFTEKLFF,TGTGCCTGGAGTCCCCCAACAGGGTTTACTGAAAAACTGTTTTTT
-,TRBV19,TRBJ2-2,TRBD1,CASSIQGAATGELFF,TGTGCCAGTAGTATACAGGGGGCGGCGACCGGGGAGCTGTTTTTT
-,TRBV14,TRBJ2-5,TRBD2,CASSQEAGTSGASGETQYF,TGTGCCAGCAGCCAAGAGGCCGGGACTAGCGGGGCGTCGGGGGAGACCCAGTACTTC
-,TRBV10-1,TRBJ1-1,-,CASSESGVRAEAFF,TGCGCCAGCAGTGAGTCGGGAGTTCGGGCTGAAGCTTTCTTT
-,TRBV7-9,TRBJ2-7,TRBD1,CASSLGTGKDEQYF,TGTGCCAGCAGCTTAGGGACAGGTAAAGACGAGCAGTACTTC
-,TRBV6-5,TRBJ1-4,TRBD1,CASSRRQGADKLFF,TGTGCCAGCAGCCGTAGACAGGGGGCGGACAAACTGTTTTTT
-,TRBV6-5,TRBJ2-1,TRBD1,CASSPGTGVHEQFF,TGTGCCAGCAGTCCCGGGACAGGGGTACATGAGCAGTTCTTC
-,TRBV28,TRBJ1-5,TRBD1,CAGTGTHNQPQHF,TGTGCCGGGACAGGGACTCACAATCAGCCCCAGCATTTT
-,TRBV27,TRBJ1-6,-,CANTRRHRESPLHF,TGTGCCAACACGAGAAGACACAGGGAATCACCCCTCCACTTT
-,TRBV18,TRBJ2-2,-,CASSPITLRGPGELFF,TGTGCCAGCTCACCAATAACCCTGCGGGGGCCCGGGGAGCTGTTTTTT
few,TRBV5-4,TRBJ2-7,TRBD1,CASSFGRGTYEQYF,TGTGCCAGCAGCTTTGGCAGGGGGACCTACGAGCAGTACTTC
-,TRBV18,TRBJ1-1,TRBD1,CASSPLPGGARTEAFF,TGTGCCAGCTCACCGTTACCAGGGGGCGCGCGGACTGAAGCTTTCTTT
-,TRBV29-1,TRBJ1-5,-,CSVGGVGQPQHF,TGCAGCGTGGGAGGGGTGGGCCAGCCCCAGCATTTT
-,TRBV5-1,TRBJ2-5,-,CASSSGATSQETQYF,TGCGCCAGCAGCTCGGGTGCAACGAGTCAAGAGACCCAGTACTTC
few,TRBV10-2,TRBJ2-6,TRBD1,CASSDYRGPGANVLTF,TGCGCCAGCAGTGATTACAGGGGGCCGGGGGCCAACGTCCTGACTTTC
-,TRBV19,TRBJ2-7,TRBD1,CASSGRDRGAEQYF,TGTGCCAGTAGTGGACGGGACAGGGGCGCCGAGCAGTACTTC
-,TRBV10-3,TRBJ1-5,-,CAISEGGAWDQPQHF,TGTGCCATCAGTGAAGGGGGGGCGTGGGATCAGCCCCAGCATTTT
-,TRBV11-3,TRBJ2-5,TRBD1,CASSPNYPGQGDQETQYF,TGTGCCAGCAGTCCTAATTACCCGGGACAGGGGGACCAAGAGACCCAGTACTTC
few,TRBV19,TRBJ1-2,-,CALNTGYGYTF,TGTGCCCTAAACACAGGGTATGGCTACACCTTC
-,TRBV19,TRBJ2-2,-,CASASGGELFF,TGTGCCAGTGCCTCCGGGGGGGAGCTGTTTTTT
-,TRBV10-2,TRBJ1-5,-,CASSPDADRQPQHF,TGCGCCAGCAGTCCTGACGCCGACAGACAGCCCCAGCATTTT
-,TRBV7-9,TRBJ2-7,TRBD2,CASSARTSVGEQYF,TGTGCCAGCAGCGCCCGGACTAGCGTTGGGGAGCAGTACTTC
-,TRBV28,TRBJ1-2,-,CASEPGANYGYTF,TGTGCCAGCGAGCCAGGTGCTAACTATGGCTACACCTTC
-,TRBV6-2/TRBV6-3,TRBJ2-2,TRBD2,CASSYIGGRAGELFF,TGTGCCAGCAGTTATATCGGCGGGAGGGCCGGGGAGCTGTTTTTT
-,TRBV9,TRBJ1-2,-,CASSVASGTNYGYTF,TGTGCCAGCAGCGTAGCTAGTGGCACCAACTATGGCTACACCTTC
-,TRBV28,TRBJ1-3,TRBD1,CAGRQGVGNTIYF,TGTGCCGGACGACAGGGGGTAGGAAACACCATATATTTT
-,TRBV4-3,TRBJ2-7,-,CASSQDAGASVYEQYF,TGCGCCAGCAGCCAAGATGCGGGGGCCTCTGTATACGAGCAGTACTTC
-,TRBV18,TRBJ1-1,-,CASSPRTENTEAFF,TGTGCCAGCTCACCCCGGACAGAGAACACTGAAGCTTTCTTT
once,TRBV28,TRBJ2-7,-,CASSFRVRASEQYF,TGTGCCAGCAGTTTTCGTGTCAGGGCCAGCGAGCAGTACTTC
-,TRBV18,TRBJ2-2,-,CASSPVTGTTGELFF,TGTGCCAGCTCACCGGTAACAGGGACAACCGGGGAGCTGTTTTTT
-,TRBV10-2,TRBJ2-1,-,CASSVVGGSNEQFF,TGCGCCAGCAGTGTTGTGGGAGGCTCCAATGAGCAGTTCTTC
-,TRBV5-1,TRBJ2-5,TRBD1,CASRPGTEETQYF,TGCGCCAGCAGACCCGGGACAGAAGAGACCCAGTACTTC
-,TRBV4-3,TRBJ2-2,TRBD2,CATSSGSHTGELFF,TGCGCCACCTCTAGCGGGTCGCACACCGGGGAGCTGTTTTTT
-,TRBV5-1,TRBJ2-7,TRBD1,CASRTGASYEQYF,TGCGCCAGCAGGACAGGGGCTTCCTACGAGCAGTACTTC
-,TRBV7-2,TRBJ1-4,-,CASSLRSGSEKLFF,TGTGCCAGCAGCCTCAGATCGGGAAGTGAAAAACTGTTTTTT
-,TRBV19,TRBJ2-2,TRBD1,CASTQSKGQGGTGELFF,TGTGCCAGTACCCAAAGCAAGGGACAGGGGGGCACCGGGGAGCTGTTTTTT